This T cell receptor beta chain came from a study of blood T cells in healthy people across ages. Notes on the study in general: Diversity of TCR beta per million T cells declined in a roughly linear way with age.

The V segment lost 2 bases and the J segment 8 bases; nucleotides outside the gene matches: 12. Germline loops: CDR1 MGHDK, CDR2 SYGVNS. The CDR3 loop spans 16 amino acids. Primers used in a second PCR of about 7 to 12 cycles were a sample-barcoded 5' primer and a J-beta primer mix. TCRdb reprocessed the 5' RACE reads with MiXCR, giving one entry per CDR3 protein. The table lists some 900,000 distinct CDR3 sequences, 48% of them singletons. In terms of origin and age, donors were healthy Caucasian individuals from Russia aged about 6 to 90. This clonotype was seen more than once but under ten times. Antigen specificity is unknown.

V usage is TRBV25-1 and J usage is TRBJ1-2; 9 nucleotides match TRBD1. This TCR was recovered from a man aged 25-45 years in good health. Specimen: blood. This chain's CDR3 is CASSETQTGGVYGYTF. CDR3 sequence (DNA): TGTGCCAGCAGTGAAACTCAGACAGGGGGTGTCTACGGCTACACCTTC.